This entry is about one TCR beta chain. Its antigen is not identified. This CDR3 spans 10 amino acids. Looked up from germline, CDR1 is DFQATT and CDR2 is SNEGSKA (reference sequence). Between the trimmed V and J ends, which lost 5 bases and 10 bases, there was a span of 11 bases. These data belong to a study of PD-1 blockade in classical Hodgkin lymphoma. Study-wide results and caveats: TCR diversity at baseline was reported to be reduced in newly diagnosed patients relative to healthy donors. The repertoire differences lack a defined cause, possibly disease activity or prior therapy. By cycle point C4D1, TCR diversity had risen significantly in CD4+ cells (but not CD8+ cells).

The data were produced by immunoSEQ multiplex PCR, yet TCRdb's version contains in-frame clones alone and is incomplete. Found here are fewer than 8,000 clones, more than 70% of them singletons; the top ten hold roughly 41%. Relapses following autologous stem cell transplantation were seen in all patients, with brentuximab vedotin exposure varying. The clonotype comes from a human donor with classical Hodgkin lymphoma. The chain uses TRBV20-1 and TRBJ1-1, with D possibly TRBD1 on 6 matching bases. The material sequenced was peripheral blood mononuclear cells (PBMCs), taken before the second cycle of nivolumab. The CDR3 region has the DNA TGCAGTGCTGCAGGGGTAGGAGCTTTCTTT. Protein: CSAAGVGAFF.